A single sample is the source of the 32 T cell receptor beta chains below, sequenced in a study of T cell responses to AZD1222 COVID-19 vaccine. Assay: immunoSEQ multiplex PCR; the TCRdb copy retains only in-frame clones and omits some. This sample carries about 180,000 clones, around 90% of them seen once, and the ten largest clones take approximately 7.7%. Specimen: peripheral blood, collected on day 0 of AZD1222 vaccination. The receptors come from an adult in good health.

In nucleotides, the CDR3 is TGTGCCAGTGAGCCCGCCACCGGGGAGCTGTTTTTT. Residues: CASEPATGELFF. The J gene is TRBJ2-2, the V gene TRBV19; D not certain. Germline V gene data show CDR1 as LNHDA and CDR2 as SQIVND (reference sequence). CDR3 size: 12 residues. Between the trimmed V and J ends, which lost 8 bases and 4 bases, there was a span of 8 bases.

The chain uses TRBV5-6 and TRBJ2-7; no reliable D call. Deletions cut 2 bases from V and 2 bases from J, with 11 bases between. This CDR3 contains 14 residues. CDR1 is SGHDT, CDR2 YYEEEE, per germline. CDR3 residues: CASSFRYAPYEQYF. Written as DNA, the CDR3 is TGTGCCAGCAGCTTTCGCTACGCCCCCTACGAGCAGTACTTC.

The chain couples TRBV28 to TRBJ1-3; D might be TRBD1 (5 bases). CDR1 is MDHEN, CDR2 SYDVKM, per germline. The CDR3 runs 16 residues. Trimming removed 6 bases at V and 4 bases at J, with 19 bases between. Here the CDR3 reads CASSPTPGTDGNTIYF. The CDR3 DNA sequence: TGTGCCAGCAGCCCCACCCCCGGGACGGACGGAAACACCATATATTTT. Variable domain in full (rest from reference TRBV28 and TRBJ1-3): DVKVTQSSRYLVKRTGEKVFLECVQDMDHENMFWYRQDPGLGLRLIYFSYDVKMKEKGDIPEGYSVSREKKERFSLILESASTNQTSMYLCASSPTPGTDGNTIYFGEGSWLTVV.

V and J are TRBV7-3 and TRBJ2-3; 11 bases are a match to TRBD2. This CDR3 is 15 amino acids long. V shed 5 bases and J 3 bases; nucleotides not matched to a gene: 4. The germline V gene encodes CDR1 SGHTA and CDR2 FQGTGA. DNA of the CDR3: TGTGCCAGCAGCCTTAGCGGGGGGGCAACAGATACGCAGTATTTT. Translation: CASSLSGGATDTQYF.

This clone has just a few counts. V and J are TRBV11-3 and TRBJ1-5; D remains unclear. Trimming shortened V by 4 bases and J by 5 bases, and 3 bases separated the two germline ends. The CDR3 is 11 amino acids. CDR1 and CDR2 from the germline V gene are SGHNT and YENEEA. The CDR3 nucleotides read TGTGCCAGCAGCTGGTATCAGCCCCAGCATTTT. Protein sequence: CASSWYQPQHF.

The chain has TRBV19 and TRBJ2-3; weak D call: TRBD1 (5 bases). Trimming left V 4 bases short and J 2 bases short, with 10 bases between. The CDR3 totals 14 residues. Germline V gene lookup returns CDR1 LNHDA and CDR2 SQIVND (reference sequence). The CDR3 sequence: CASSTAGNTDTQYF. The CDR3 nucleotides read TGTGCCAGTAGTACCGCAGGGAACACAGATACGCAGTATTTT. The full variable domain, in which reference TRBV19 and TRBJ2-3 provide the parts outside the CDR3, is DGGITQSPKYLFRKEGQNVTLSCEQNLNHDAMYWYRQDPGQGLRLIYYSQIVNDFQKGDIAEGYSVSREKKESFPLTVTSAQKNPTAFYLCASSTAGNTDTQYFGPGTRLTVL.

J is TRBJ1-5 and V is TRBV30; the D is unclear. The CDR3 has 15 residues. V dropped 5 bases and J dropped 2 bases, with 16 bases sitting between them. CDR1 and CDR2 from the germline V gene are GTSNPN and SVGIG (reference sequence). CDR3: CAWARGGSGNQPQHF. DNA for the CDR3: TGTGCCTGGGCCCGAGGCGGCAGTGGCAATCAGCCCCAGCATTTT.

V gene TRBV4-3 combines with J gene TRBJ2-3, with D possibly TRBD1 on 5 matching bases. This CDR3 spans 15 amino acids. V gave up 3 bases and J gave up 0 bases, with 10 bases separating them. Germline assignment: CDR1 LGHNA and CDR2 YSLEER. Here the CDR3 reads CASSQTASSTDTQYF. The CDR3 DNA reads as TGCGCCAGCAGCCAGACAGCTTCTAGCACAGATACGCAGTATTTT.

The chain couples TRBV19 to TRBJ1-3, with D unresolved. Germline CDR1 reads LNHDA; CDR2 reads SQIVND (reference sequence). The CDR3 length is 11 residues. With 7 bases removed from V and 4 bases from J, the gap between germline ends came to 5 bases. This CDR3 is CASNMGNTIYF. CDR3 coding DNA: TGTGCCAGTAATATGGGAAACACCATATATTTT.

V is TRBV5-1 and J is TRBJ1-4; D possibly corresponds to TRBD1 (5 bases). Germline assignment: CDR1 SGHRS and CDR2 YFSETQ. The CDR3 has 14 residues. The V end was cut by 0 bases, the J end by 7 bases, with 10 bases between. The CDR3 coding sequence is TGCGCCAGCAGCTTGGCTGGGGGGGGTGAAAAACTGTTTTTT. Amino acids: CASSLAGGGEKLFF. The whole variable domain, filled in from reference TRBV5-1 and TRBJ1-4, reads KAGVTQTPRYLIKTRGQQVTLSCSPISGHRSVSWYQQTPGQGLQFLFEYFSETQRNKGNFPGRFSGRQFSNSRSEMNVSTLELGDSALYLCASSLAGGGEKLFFGSGTQLSVL.

CDR3 coding DNA: TGCGCCAGCAGCCCCCTTTCTCCAAACAATGAGCAGTTCTTC. This codes for CASSPLSPNNEQFF. The J gene is TRBJ2-1, the V gene TRBV5-1; D not resolved. V lost 4 bases, J lost 5 bases, and 13 bases lay in between. In germline, CDR1 is SGHRS, CDR2 YFSETQ. The CDR3 is made up of 14 amino acids.

The chain has TRBV18 and TRBJ2-7, with 8 positions matching TRBD1. The CDR3 is 14 residues long. Looked up from germline, CDR1 is KGHSH and CDR2 is LQKENI. Trimming took 5 bases from V and 5 from J; bases not matched to a gene: 8. CDR3 sequence reads: CASSGTGVVDEQYF. The CDR3 bases are TGTGCCAGCTCAGGGACAGGAGTAGTAGACGAGCAGTACTTC.

This clone was detected only a few times. The chain recombines TRBV5-4 with TRBJ1-1; D is unclear. The CDR3 runs to 14 residues. The germline gives CDR1 SGHNT, CDR2 YYREEE (reference sequence). Between the trimmed V and J ends, which lost 4 bases and 4 bases, there was a span of 14 bases. The CDR3 is CASSASPIATEAFF. DNA for the CDR3: TGTGCCAGCAGCGCCTCCCCTATAGCCACTGAAGCTTTCTTT.

CDR3 residues: CATSDLLAHEQFF. Written as DNA, the CDR3 is TGTGCCACCAGTGATTTGCTGGCGCACGAGCAGTTCTTC. The rearrangement links TRBV24-1 to TRBJ2-1; D uncertain. This CDR3 contains 13 residues. CDR1 and CDR2 (germline): KGHDR, SFDVKD. Trimming removed 0 bases at V and 10 bases at J, with 9 bases between.

This clone was counted a single time. The J gene is TRBJ2-5, the V gene TRBV9, with 7 bases that match TRBD2. V lost 2 bases and J lost 1; bases outside the gene matches: 2. CDR1 SGDLS and CDR2 YYNGEE come from the germline V gene. The CDR3 contains 14 residues. CDR3 sequence reads: CASSVRGFQETQYF. The DNA for the CDR3 is TGTGCCAGCAGCGTGCGGGGGTTCCAAGAGACCCAGTACTTC.

The chain recombines TRBV9 with TRBJ2-5, with unresolved D. Germline assignment: CDR1 SGDLS and CDR2 YYNGEE. The CDR3 runs to 14 residues. V was pared by 4 bases and J by 4 bases, with 14 bases between. The CDR3: CASSMGSRRETQYF. CDR3 nucleotides: TGTGCCAGCAGCATGGGTTCAAGACGAGAGACCCAGTACTTC. Drawing the rest from reference TRBV9 and TRBJ2-5, the complete variable domain is DSGVTQTPKHLITATGQRVTLRCSPRSGDLSVYWYQQSLDQGLQFLIQYYNGEERAKGNILERFSAQQFPDLHSELNLSSLELGDSALYFCASSMGSRRETQYFGPGTRLLVL.

The J gene is TRBJ1-2, the V gene TRBV6-5; 10 bases are shared with TRBD1. Germline V gives CDR1 MNHEY, CDR2 SVGAGI. This CDR3 contains 15 residues. After removal of 4 bases from V and 6 bases from J, the junction contained 8 bases not matched to a gene. This CDR3 is CASSSRDRGGNGYTF. Here the CDR3 DNA reads TGTGCCAGCAGTTCTCGGGACAGGGGAGGAAATGGCTACACCTTC.

This clone was detected only a few times. Other DNA sequences within the sample encode an identical CDR3. The chain links TRBV4-1 to TRBJ1-5; no reliable D call. CDR1 and CDR2 from the germline V gene are MGHRA and YSYEKL. Between the trimmed V and J ends, which lost 6 bases and 0 bases, there was a span of 6 bases. The CDR3 extends over 13 amino acids. The CDR3 here is CASSWDSNQPQHF. The CDR3 DNA is TGCGCCAGCAGTTGGGATAGCAATCAGCCCCAGCATTTT.

J is TRBJ2-7 and V is TRBV5-6; TRBD2 matches 7 bases. Germline V lookup: CDR1 SGHDT, CDR2 YYEEEE. Trimming took 1 base from V and 4 from J; bases not matched to a gene: 2. This CDR3 has 13 residues. The CDR3 protein is CASSLSGGYEQYF. In nucleotides, the CDR3 is TGTGCCAGCAGCTTGTCGGGGGGATACGAGCAGTACTTC.

The chain has TRBV30 and TRBJ2-7; no firm D call. The CDR3 length is 13 residues. Germline V gene sequence: CDR1 GTSNPN, CDR2 SVGIG (reference sequence). Trimming removed 0 bases at V and 4 bases at J, with 10 bases between. The CDR3 loop reads CAWSVLAEYEQYF. CDR3 coding DNA: TGTGCCTGGAGTGTACTGGCAGAGTACGAGCAGTACTTC.

V is TRBV6-5 and J is TRBJ1-1; the D gene is possibly TRBD1 (6 bases). Trimming pared 6 bases from V and 1 base from J, leaving 12 bases between. This CDR3 region has 14 residues. Germline V CDR1 and CDR2: MNHEY, SVGAGI. The CDR3 sequence is CASSLQTGNTEAFF. CDR3 nucleotides: TGTGCCAGCAGCTTACAGACAGGGAACACTGAAGCTTTCTTT.

This chain connects TRBV18 to TRBJ1-1, with a possible D match to TRBD1 (5 bases). The CDR3 extends over 14 amino acids. The germline V gene encodes CDR1 KGHSH and CDR2 LQKENI. V shed 3 bases and J shed 5 bases, with 13 bases lying between them. The CDR3 reads CASSPLERGTEAFF. The CDR3 DNA is TGTGCCAGCTCACCCTTAGAGAGGGGAACTGAAGCTTTCTTT.

The gene calls are TRBV7-8 and TRBJ1-2; the D gene is possibly TRBD1 (6 bases). The ends were cut back, 1 base at V and 6 bases at J, with 12 bases in the middle. The CDR3 is 14 amino acids. CDR1 is SGHVS and CDR2 is FQNEAQ in the germline V gene. The CDR3 is CASSLDGGLDGYTF. The CDR3 DNA sequence: TGTGCCAGCAGCTTAGACGGGGGCTTAGATGGCTACACCTTC.

The chain employs TRBV7-9 and TRBJ2-7; D unresolved. This CDR3 has 11 amino acids. Trimming took off 1 base at V and 7 bases at J, with 5 bases between the two ends. Germline V gene data show CDR1 as SEHNR and CDR2 as FQNEAQ (reference sequence). CDR3 bases: TGTGCCAGCAGCTTAGAATATGAGCAGTACTTC. Its translation: CASSLEYEQYF.

The chain joins TRBV5-6 to TRBJ1-2, with a possible D match to TRBD1 (5 bases). From germline, CDR1 is SGHDT and CDR2 YYEEEE. Trimming stripped 0 bases from V and 4 bases from J, with 10 bases between. The CDR3 contains 14 residues. The CDR3, as DNA: TGTGCCAGCAGCTTGGGGCAGGGACCCTATGGCTACACCTTC. Amino acid sequence: CASSLGQGPYGYTF.

The chain carries TRBV9 and TRBJ1-6; no clear D. Germline V gene data show CDR1 as SGDLS and CDR2 as YYNGEE. CDR3 length: 13 residues. With 7 bases removed from V and 0 bases from J, the gap between germline ends came to 5 bases. The DNA for the CDR3 is TGTGCCAGCTCAAGCTCCTATAATTCACCCCTCCACTTT. Amino acid sequence: CASSSSYNSPLHF.

The chain links TRBV5-1 to TRBJ2-3; D uncertain. From germline, CDR1 is SGHRS and CDR2 YFSETQ. There are 15 residues in the CDR3. V was pared by 1 base and J by 2 bases, with 11 bases between. CDR3 DNA sequence: TGCGCCAGCAGCTTGAACGCGCAGCACACAGATACGCAGTATTTT. It translates to CASSLNAQHTDTQYF.

The V gene is TRBV5-1, the J gene TRBJ2-3; D is uncertain. This CDR3 has 14 amino acids. CDR1 is SGHRS, CDR2 YFSETQ, per germline. Between the trimmed V and J ends, which lost 3 bases and 0 bases, there was a span of 8 bases. In DNA form, the CDR3 reads TGCGCCAGCAGCTCTATATCTAGCACAGATACGCAGTATTTT. Its translation is CASSSISSTDTQYF. Based on the CDR3 plus reference TRBV5-1 and TRBJ2-3, the full variable domain is KAGVTQTPRYLIKTRGQQVTLSCSPISGHRSVSWYQQTPGQGLQFLFEYFSETQRNKGNFPGRFSGRQFSNSRSEMNVSTLELGDSALYLCASSSISSTDTQYFGPGTRLTVL.

The genes are TRBV10-1 and TRBJ2-7, with a possible D match to TRBD2 (5 bases). Germline CDR1 is WNHNN and CDR2 is SYGVQD (reference sequence). The CDR3 is 15 residues long. Trimming cost V 0 bases and J 5 bases, with 14 bases left between them. This CDR3 reads CASSESIGSYNEQYF. The CDR3 DNA reads as TGCGCCAGCAGTGAGTCTATAGGGAGTTACAACGAGCAGTACTTC.

The V call is TRBV27, the J call TRBJ1-1; 7 bases line up with TRBD1. The junction had 9 bases not matched to a gene; V was cut back by 1 base and J by 1 base. Germline CDR1 is MNHEY and CDR2 is SMNVEV (reference sequence). The CDR3 is 17 residues long. CDR3 loop: CASSLFSRGLGNTEAFF. The CDR3 DNA is TGTGCCAGCAGTTTATTCTCTAGGGGGCTGGGGAACACTGAAGCTTTCTTT.

The genes are TRBV9 and TRBJ2-1; 7 nucleotides align to TRBD2. The J segment lost 4 bases and the V segment lost 5 bases, leaving 12 bases of the junction unmatched. This CDR3 comprises 16 residues. The germline gives CDR1 SGDLS, CDR2 YYNGEE. CDR3 in DNA: TGTGCCAGCAGTACTGGGGAGGGTTTAAGATACAATGAGCAGTTCTTC. It encodes CASSTGEGLRYNEQFF.

The rearrangement links TRBV4-1 to TRBJ1-5, with 7 nucleotides matching TRBD1. Germline loops: CDR1 MGHRA, CDR2 YSYEKL. The CDR3 has 15 amino acids. J lost 5 bases, V lost 5 bases, and 9 bases had no gene match. CDR3 nucleotides: TGCGCCAGCAGCTCCACTTACAGGGGTTATCAGCCCCAGCATTTT. It specifies CASSSTYRGYQPQHF.